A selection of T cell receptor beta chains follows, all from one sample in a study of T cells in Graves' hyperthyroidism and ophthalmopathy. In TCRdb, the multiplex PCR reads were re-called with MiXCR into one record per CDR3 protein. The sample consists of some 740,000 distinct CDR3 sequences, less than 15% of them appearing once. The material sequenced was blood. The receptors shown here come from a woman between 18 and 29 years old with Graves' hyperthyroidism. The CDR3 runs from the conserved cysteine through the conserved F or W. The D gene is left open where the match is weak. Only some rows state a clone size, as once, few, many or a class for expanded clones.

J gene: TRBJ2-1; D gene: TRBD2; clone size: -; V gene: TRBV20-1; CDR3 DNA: TGCAGTGCTAGAGATCTGCGACTAGCGGGCTACAATGAGCAGTTCTTC; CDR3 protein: CSARDLRLAGYNEQFF
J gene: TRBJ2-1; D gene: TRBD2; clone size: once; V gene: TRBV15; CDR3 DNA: TGTGCCACCAGCCGCTTACTAGCGTTAAGCTCCTACAATGAGCAGTTCTTC; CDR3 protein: CATSRLLALSSYNEQFF
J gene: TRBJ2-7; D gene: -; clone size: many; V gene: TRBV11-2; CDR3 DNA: TGTGCCAGCAGCTCCACCAACAGTGAGCCCCCCTACGAGCAGTACTTC; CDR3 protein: CASSSTNSEPPYEQYF
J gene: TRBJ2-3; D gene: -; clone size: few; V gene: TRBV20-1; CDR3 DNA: TGCAGTGCTAGAGGAACTCCGGTAAGGAGTGATACGCAGTATTTT; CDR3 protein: CSARGTPVRSDTQYF
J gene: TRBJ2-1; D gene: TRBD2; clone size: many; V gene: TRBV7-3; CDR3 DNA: TGTGCCAGCAGCTCTAGCGGACCGAACAATGAGCAGTTCTTC; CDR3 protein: CASSSSGPNNEQFF
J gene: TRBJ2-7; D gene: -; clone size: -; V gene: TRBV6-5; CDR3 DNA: TGTGCCAGCAGTTCTGCCCACCCCTACAATGAGCAGTACTTC; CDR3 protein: CASSSAHPYNEQYF
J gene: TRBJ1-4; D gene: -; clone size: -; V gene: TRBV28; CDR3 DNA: TGTGCCAGCAGCCGACCCCAGGGCAATGAAAAACTGTTTTTT; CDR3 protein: CASSRPQGNEKLFF
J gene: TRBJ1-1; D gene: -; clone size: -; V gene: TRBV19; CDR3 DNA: TGTGCCAGTAGTATAGGCTCGGGAACTGAAGCTTTCTTT; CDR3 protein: CASSIGSGTEAFF
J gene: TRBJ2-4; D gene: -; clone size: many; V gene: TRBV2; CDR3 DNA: TGTGCCAGCAGAAACCCAATGGTAGGGGGTACGGCCAAAAACATTCAGTACTTC; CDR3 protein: CASRNPMVGGTAKNIQYF
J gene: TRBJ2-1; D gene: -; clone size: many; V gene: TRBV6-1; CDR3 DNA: TGTGCCAGCAGACTCAACAATGAGCAGTTCTTC; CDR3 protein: CASRLNNEQFF
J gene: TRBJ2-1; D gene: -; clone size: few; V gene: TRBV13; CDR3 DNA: TGTGCCAGCAAGTTTGGACGCCAGCCCTACAATGAGCAGTTCTTC; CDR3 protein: CASKFGRQPYNEQFF
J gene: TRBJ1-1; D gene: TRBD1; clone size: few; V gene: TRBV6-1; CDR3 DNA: TGTGCCAGCAGTGGCCGGACAGGGCGGAACACTGAAGCTTTCTTT; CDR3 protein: CASSGRTGRNTEAFF
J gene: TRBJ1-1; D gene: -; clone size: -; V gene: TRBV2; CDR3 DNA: TGTGCCAGCAGTGGGGAGGTTGGAGCTTTCTTT; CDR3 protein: CASSGEVGAFF
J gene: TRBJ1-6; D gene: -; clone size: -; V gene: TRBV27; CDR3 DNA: TGTGCCAGCAGTCGAATCAGGGACAAGGGTTCACCCCTCCACTTT; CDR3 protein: CASSRIRDKGSPLHF
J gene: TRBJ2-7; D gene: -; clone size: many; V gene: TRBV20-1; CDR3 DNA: TGCAGTGCTAGACCCGGGCCCTCAGGGCTAGCGGGCAGGGGGGAGCAGTACTTC; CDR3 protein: CSARPGPSGLAGRGEQYF
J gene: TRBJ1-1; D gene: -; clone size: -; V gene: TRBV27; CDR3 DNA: TGTGCCAGCAGTTTGATTGGGCCCGGGGGCGCGGGAGGGTTGAACACTGAAGCTTTCTTT; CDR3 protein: CASSLIGPGGAGGLNTEAFF
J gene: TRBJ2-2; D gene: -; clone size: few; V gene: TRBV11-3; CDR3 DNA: TGTGTCAGCAGCTCTAGAAAAGGCACCGGGGAGCTGTTTTTT; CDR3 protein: CVSSSRKGTGELFF
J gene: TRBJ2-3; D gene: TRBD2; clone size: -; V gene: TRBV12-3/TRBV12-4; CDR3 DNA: TGTGCCAGCGGGTCGGGGCGGGAGGTGCCTGTCGGCACAGATACGCAGTATTTT; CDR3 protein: CASGSGREVPVGTDTQYF